A single sample is the source of the 12 T cell receptor beta chains below, sequenced in a study of blood T cell repertoires in COVID-19. Some clones are missing from TCRdb's copy, which holds only in-frame ones; the method was immunoSEQ multiplex PCR. The profile shows some 220,000 clones, about 86% of them singletons. Source material: PBMCs or T cells enriched from blood (not recorded which). The receptors stem from a woman aged 45-65 years in a cohort exposed to, infected with or recovered from COVID-19 (not recorded which).

This chain connects TRBV3-1 (or the pseudogene TRBV3-2) to TRBJ1-2; TRBD1 might be the D (6 bases). The CDR3 extends over 13 amino acids. The V gene's germline CDR1 is LGHDT and CDR2 YNNKEL (reference sequence). Trimming left V 4 bases short and J 3 bases short, with 9 bases between. Here the CDR3 DNA reads TGTGCCAGCAGCCCTAGGGGGTACTATGGCTACACCTTC. Its translation is CASSPRGYYGYTF.

The chain recombines TRBV10-3 with TRBJ1-1; no clear D gene. Germline CDR1 reads ENHRY; CDR2 reads SYGVKD. Deletions cut 4 bases from V and 5 bases from J, with 11 bases between. CDR3 length: 13 amino acids. The CDR3 nucleotides read TGTGCCATCAGTGCTCAGCGGGAGACTGAAGCTTTCTTT. This gives the protein CAISAQRETEAFF.

This clone was seen a single time. V gene TRBV7-9 combines with J gene TRBJ2-4; TRBD2 is a possible D gene (6 bases). This CDR3 has 14 amino acids. V shed 4 bases and J shed 3 bases, with 10 bases lying between them. Germline V gene lookup returns CDR1 SEHNR and CDR2 FQNEAQ (reference sequence). The CDR3 DNA sequence: TGTGCCAGCAGCTCCCGGGACTTCAAAAACATTCAGTACTTC. Its protein is CASSSRDFKNIQYF.

The rearrangement links TRBV4-2 to TRBJ1-6; 7 bases are a match to TRBD1. In germline, CDR1 is LGHNA, CDR2 YNFKEQ. The junction had 5 bases not matched to a gene; V was cut back by 5 bases and J by 7 bases. The length of the CDR3 is 14 residues. CDR3 bases: TGTGCCAGCAGCAACACAGGGGTAAATTCACCCCTCCACTTT. Amino acid sequence: CASSNTGVNSPLHF.

The CDR3 spells CASSGRQSTEAFF. The CDR3 coding sequence is TGTGCCAGCAGCGGAAGACAGTCCACTGAAGCTTTCTTT. The rearrangement links TRBV7-9 to TRBJ1-1, with D possibly being TRBD1 (5 bases). The V end was cut by 5 bases, the J end by 4 bases, with 11 bases between. CDR3 length: 13 amino acids. The germline V gene encodes CDR1 SEHNR and CDR2 FQNEAQ (reference sequence).

The gene calls are TRBV5-4 and TRBJ2-1, with 9 nucleotides matching TRBD2. V was pared by 4 bases and J by 0 bases, with 11 bases of the junction left unmatched. Looked up from germline, CDR1 is SGHNT and CDR2 is YYREEE (reference sequence). This CDR3 is built from 18 residues. CDR3 nucleotide sequence: TGTGCCAGCAGCCTAAGCGGGGGGCCTACGAGCTCCTACAATGAGCAGTTCTTC. It is translated as CASSLSGGPTSSYNEQFF.

The chain uses TRBV10-2 and TRBJ1-2, with 7 nucleotides matching TRBD1. Germline V CDR1 and CDR2: WSHSY, SAAADI. The CDR3 has 17 residues. J lost 7 bases, V lost 0 bases, and 14 bases had no gene match. CDR3 DNA: TGCGCCAGCAGTGAGTCTTTGGACAGGTCGCGGAAAGGTGGCTACACCTTC. Encoded protein: CASSESLDRSRKGGYTF.

The chain combines TRBV5-4 with TRBJ2-3; the D gene is possibly TRBD2 (6 bases). Germline CDR1 is SGHNT and CDR2 is YYREEE (reference sequence). CDR3 length: 14 amino acids. Trimming took 0 bases from V and 8 from J, leaving 13 bases between them. CDR3 DNA: TGTGCCAGCAGCTTGGTTGGTAGCGGCGGTACGCAGTATTTT. Protein: CASSLVGSGGTQYF.

In this sample, this clone turned up once. The chain combines TRBV7-3 with TRBJ1-1; D gene ambiguous. The ends were cut back, 2 bases at V and 3 bases at J, with 13 bases in the middle. Germline CDR1 is SGHTA and CDR2 is FQGTGA. This CDR3 contains 15 residues. The CDR3 loop is CASSLYPGMDTEAFF. CDR3 sequence (DNA): TGTGCCAGCAGCTTATATCCGGGAATGGACACTGAAGCTTTCTTT. Looking up the rest from reference TRBV7-3 and TRBJ1-1 gives the full variable domain: GAGVSQTPSNKVTEKGKYVELRCDPISGHTALYWYRQSLGQGPEFLIYFQGTGAADDSGLPNDRFFAVRPEGSVSTLKIQRTERGDSAVYLCASSLYPGMDTEAFFGQGTRLTVV.

This clone has only a few counts. This chain's CDR3 is CASSSYTGASYEQYF. In DNA form, the CDR3 reads TGTGCCAGCAGTTCGTACACAGGGGCTTCTTACGAGCAGTACTTC. This chain links TRBV27 with TRBJ2-7, with TRBD1 matching 7 bases. The CDR3 is 15 residues long. V shed 4 bases and J 4 bases; nucleotides not matched to a gene: 10. Germline V gene data show CDR1 as MNHEY and CDR2 as SMNVEV (reference sequence).

This clone turned up a few times. V is TRBV5-1 and J is TRBJ2-7, with 11 bases matching TRBD1. The CDR3 extends over 14 amino acids. The V and J ends lost 3 bases and 3 bases, in that order; junction bases with no gene match: 2. Germline V gene sequence: CDR1 SGHRS, CDR2 YFSETQ. The CDR3 here is CASSSGTGGYEQYF. CDR3 coding DNA: TGCGCCAGCAGCTCCGGGACAGGGGGCTACGAGCAGTACTTC.

The chain joins TRBV18 to TRBJ1-1; no definite D call. Deletions cut 6 bases from V and 2 bases from J, with 10 bases between. Germline CDR1 KGHSH, CDR2 LQKENI. This CDR3 is built from 13 residues. CDR3 residues: CASSEDLNTEAFF. The CDR3 DNA is TGTGCCAGCTCTGAAGATCTAAACACTGAAGCTTTCTTT. Based on the CDR3 plus reference TRBV18 and TRBJ1-1, the full variable domain is NAGVMQNPRHLVRRRGQEARLRCSPMKGHSHVYWYRQLPEEGLKFMVYLQKENIIDESGMPKERFSAEFPKEGPSILRIQQVVRGDSAAYFCASSEDLNTEAFFGQGTRLTVV.